The 16 T cell receptor beta chains below come from one sample, sequenced in a study of T-cell memory formation after mild COVID-19. TCRdb redid the calling of the 5' RACE reads with MiXCR, one entry per CDR3 protein. The sample yields 450,000 or so distinct CDR3 sequences, around 18% seen once. Sequencing was carried out using PBMCs or a T cell subset sorted from them (not recorded which). These TCRs come from an adult woman who had mild COVID-19 (a few samples of this study predate the infection). Cell type and time point are not known.

In its sample, this clonotype was seen once. The V and J genes are TRBV12-3 or TRBV12-4 and TRBJ2-7; 10 bases fit TRBD2. V gave up 4 bases and J gave up 5 bases; unmatched junction bases: 11. The CDR3 is 16 residues long. The CDR3 here is CASSYIAGGPRDEQYF. In DNA, the CDR3 is TGTGCCAGCAGTTACATAGCGGGAGGTCCTCGGGACGAGCAGTACTTC.

V usage is TRBV24-1 and J usage is TRBJ2-2; 11 bases match TRBD2. J gave up 5 bases and V 8 bases, and 12 bases lay outside the gene matches. Germline V gene lookup returns CDR1 KGHDR and CDR2 SFDVKD. The CDR3 covers 17 residues. In DNA form, the CDR3 reads TGTGCCACCACCGCGACTAGCGGGACCCTTCATACCGGGGAGCTGTTTTTT. Translating gives CATTATSGTLHTGELFF.

This clonotype was seen only a few times. This sequence joins TRBV3-1 and TRBJ1-5; D remains ambiguous. The CDR3 contains 14 residues. Looked up from germline, CDR1 is LGHDT and CDR2 is YNNKEL (reference sequence). V was cut by 2 bases and J by 6 bases, with 11 bases left in between. In DNA form, the CDR3 reads TGTGCCAGCAGCCAACGCGGGCTTAGTCAGCCCCAGCATTTT. Protein: CASSQRGLSQPQHF.

This clonotype came up a few times. One end of the junction does not line up with germline, which may come from a read error. The J gene is TRBJ1-1, the V gene TRBV10-3, with a tentative D call TRBD1 (5 bases). CDR1 and CDR2 from the germline V gene are ENHRY and SYGVKD. The CDR3 runs to 15 residues. The CDR3 DNA reads as TGTGCCATCAATGAGGGGTCAGGCCTGAACACTGAAGCTTTCTTT. This encodes CAINEGSGLNTEAFF.

This clonotype has more than one count but fewer than ten. This chain uses TRBV18 with TRBJ2-1, with 7 positions matching TRBD1. J gave up 7 bases and V 6 bases, and 9 bases lay outside the gene matches. CDR1 KGHSH and CDR2 LQKENI come from the germline V gene. CDR3 length equals 14 residues. CDR3 nucleotide sequence: TGTGCCAGCTCGAGAAGGGGGCTCCAAAATGAGCAGTTCTTC. Its protein is CASSRRGLQNEQFF.

Only a few counts were recorded for this clonotype. This chain connects TRBV20-1 to TRBJ2-1; TRBD2 matches at 12 bases. Looked up from germline, CDR1 is DFQATT and CDR2 is SNEGSKA (reference sequence). V gave up 5 bases and J gave up 1 base; unmatched junction bases: 6. The CDR3 is 16 residues long. The CDR3: CSAPGLAGGSYNEQFF. The CDR3 DNA reads TGCAGTGCTCCGGGACTAGCGGGCGGTTCCTACAATGAGCAGTTCTTC.

This clonotype was observed a few times. The CDR3 sequence is CSVLSDTQYF. CDR3 DNA: TGCAGTGTGCTGTCAGATACGCAGTATTTT. The chain has TRBV20-1 and TRBJ2-3; D not resolved. The CDR3 runs to 10 residues. The V end was cut by 7 bases, the J end by 4 bases, with 6 bases between. CDR1 and CDR2 (germline): DFQATT, SNEGSKA (reference sequence).

In its sample, this clonotype was seen once. This chain links TRBV6-7 with TRBJ2-5, with D unclear. TRBV6-7 is an ORF, and what it does is uncertain. The CDR3 sequence is 13 residues long. Trimming stripped 2 bases from V and 5 bases from J, with 9 bases between. Here the CDR3 DNA reads TGTGCCAGCAGTTACACCACTTGGGAGACCCAGTACTTC. As protein: CASSYTTWETQYF.

A note on this clonotype: A junction end diverges from the germline sequence, so it may reflect a read error. The genes are TRBV30 and TRBJ1-4, with no clear D. The germline V gene encodes CDR1 GTSNPN and CDR2 SVGIG (reference sequence). The CDR3 is made up of 13 amino acids. CDR3 amino acids: CDWSLLTNEKLFF. The CDR3 DNA is TGTGACTGGAGTCTCTTAACTAATGAAAAACTGTTTTTT. The whole variable domain, remainder taken from reference TRBV30 and TRBJ1-4, is SQTIHQWPATLVQPVGSPLSLECTVEGTSNPNLYWYRQAAGRGLQLLFYSVGIGQISSEVPQNLSASRPQDRQFILSSKKLLLSDSGFYLCDWSLLTNEKLFFGSGTQLSVL.

This chain connects TRBV12-3 or TRBV12-4 to TRBJ2-1, with 8 bases lining up with TRBD2. This CDR3 contains 15 residues. V shed 0 bases, J shed 10 bases, and the junction held 8 bases outside the gene matches. CDR3 loop: CASSLAPYGGREQFF. CDR3 DNA: TGTGCCAGCAGTTTAGCCCCGTATGGCGGGAGGGAGCAGTTCTTC.

This clonotype came up many times. J is TRBJ2-1 and V is TRBV6-5; the D gene is possibly TRBD2 (6 bases). Trimming left V 5 bases short and J 0 bases short, with 17 bases between. This CDR3 has 17 residues. In germline, CDR1 is MNHEY, CDR2 SVGAGI. CDR3 DNA sequence: TGTGCCAGCAGTGAAGACTTCGCGGGGAGCTCCTACAATGAGCAGTTCTTC. This encodes CASSEDFAGSSYNEQFF.

The rearrangement uses TRBV6-1 and TRBJ2-5, with 12 bases lining up with TRBD1. Trimming cost V 4 bases and J 5 bases; bases outside gene matches: 11. Germline lookup yields CDR1 MNHNS and CDR2 SASEGT. The CDR3 runs to 17 residues. The CDR3 DNA sequence: TGTGCCAGCAGTGTTCCGGGACAGGGGGCCGTTCGTGAGACCCAGTACTTC. Residues: CASSVPGQGAVRETQYF.

The rearrangement uses TRBV5-1 and TRBJ1-2, with TRBD1 matching over 7 bases. V lost 5 bases to trimming and J lost 6 bases; unmatched junction nucleotides: 7. Germline V gene sequence: CDR1 SGHRS, CDR2 YFSETQ. The CDR3 has 13 residues. CDR3 sequence (DNA): TGCGCCAGCAGGGAGGGACAGATTGATGGCTACACCTTC. Amino acids: CASREGQIDGYTF.

This clonotype has just a few counts. The chain employs TRBV4-1 and TRBJ2-1; a weak D match, TRBD2 (6 bases). This CDR3 comprises 13 residues. Germline CDR1 and CDR2: MGHRA and YSYEKL. The V gene lost 5 bases and the J gene lost 8 bases, with 13 bases spanning the gap. CDR3: CASSSGSRYEQFF. The CDR3 coding sequence is TGCGCCAGCAGCTCCGGGAGTCGGTATGAGCAGTTCTTC.

This clonotype occurred a few times. The V and J genes are TRBV4-2 and TRBJ2-1; 11 bases line up with TRBD2. Germline V gives CDR1 LGHNA, CDR2 YNFKEQ. With V trimmed by 6 bases and J by 6 bases, 7 bases remained unmatched. This CDR3 region has 15 residues. CDR3 residues: CASSRGGTSGNEQFF. In DNA, the CDR3 is TGTGCCAGCAGTCGCGGGGGGACTAGCGGCAATGAGCAGTTCTTC.

The chain links TRBV7-9 to TRBJ2-7; weak D call: TRBD2 (6 bases). V was pared by 5 bases and J by 5 bases, with 16 bases between. From germline, CDR1 is SEHNR and CDR2 FQNEAQ (reference sequence). The CDR3 extends over 14 amino acids. The CDR3 loop reads CASSEPASGDEQYF. CDR3 nucleotide sequence: TGTGCCAGCAGCGAGCCGGCCTCGGGAGACGAGCAGTACTTC.